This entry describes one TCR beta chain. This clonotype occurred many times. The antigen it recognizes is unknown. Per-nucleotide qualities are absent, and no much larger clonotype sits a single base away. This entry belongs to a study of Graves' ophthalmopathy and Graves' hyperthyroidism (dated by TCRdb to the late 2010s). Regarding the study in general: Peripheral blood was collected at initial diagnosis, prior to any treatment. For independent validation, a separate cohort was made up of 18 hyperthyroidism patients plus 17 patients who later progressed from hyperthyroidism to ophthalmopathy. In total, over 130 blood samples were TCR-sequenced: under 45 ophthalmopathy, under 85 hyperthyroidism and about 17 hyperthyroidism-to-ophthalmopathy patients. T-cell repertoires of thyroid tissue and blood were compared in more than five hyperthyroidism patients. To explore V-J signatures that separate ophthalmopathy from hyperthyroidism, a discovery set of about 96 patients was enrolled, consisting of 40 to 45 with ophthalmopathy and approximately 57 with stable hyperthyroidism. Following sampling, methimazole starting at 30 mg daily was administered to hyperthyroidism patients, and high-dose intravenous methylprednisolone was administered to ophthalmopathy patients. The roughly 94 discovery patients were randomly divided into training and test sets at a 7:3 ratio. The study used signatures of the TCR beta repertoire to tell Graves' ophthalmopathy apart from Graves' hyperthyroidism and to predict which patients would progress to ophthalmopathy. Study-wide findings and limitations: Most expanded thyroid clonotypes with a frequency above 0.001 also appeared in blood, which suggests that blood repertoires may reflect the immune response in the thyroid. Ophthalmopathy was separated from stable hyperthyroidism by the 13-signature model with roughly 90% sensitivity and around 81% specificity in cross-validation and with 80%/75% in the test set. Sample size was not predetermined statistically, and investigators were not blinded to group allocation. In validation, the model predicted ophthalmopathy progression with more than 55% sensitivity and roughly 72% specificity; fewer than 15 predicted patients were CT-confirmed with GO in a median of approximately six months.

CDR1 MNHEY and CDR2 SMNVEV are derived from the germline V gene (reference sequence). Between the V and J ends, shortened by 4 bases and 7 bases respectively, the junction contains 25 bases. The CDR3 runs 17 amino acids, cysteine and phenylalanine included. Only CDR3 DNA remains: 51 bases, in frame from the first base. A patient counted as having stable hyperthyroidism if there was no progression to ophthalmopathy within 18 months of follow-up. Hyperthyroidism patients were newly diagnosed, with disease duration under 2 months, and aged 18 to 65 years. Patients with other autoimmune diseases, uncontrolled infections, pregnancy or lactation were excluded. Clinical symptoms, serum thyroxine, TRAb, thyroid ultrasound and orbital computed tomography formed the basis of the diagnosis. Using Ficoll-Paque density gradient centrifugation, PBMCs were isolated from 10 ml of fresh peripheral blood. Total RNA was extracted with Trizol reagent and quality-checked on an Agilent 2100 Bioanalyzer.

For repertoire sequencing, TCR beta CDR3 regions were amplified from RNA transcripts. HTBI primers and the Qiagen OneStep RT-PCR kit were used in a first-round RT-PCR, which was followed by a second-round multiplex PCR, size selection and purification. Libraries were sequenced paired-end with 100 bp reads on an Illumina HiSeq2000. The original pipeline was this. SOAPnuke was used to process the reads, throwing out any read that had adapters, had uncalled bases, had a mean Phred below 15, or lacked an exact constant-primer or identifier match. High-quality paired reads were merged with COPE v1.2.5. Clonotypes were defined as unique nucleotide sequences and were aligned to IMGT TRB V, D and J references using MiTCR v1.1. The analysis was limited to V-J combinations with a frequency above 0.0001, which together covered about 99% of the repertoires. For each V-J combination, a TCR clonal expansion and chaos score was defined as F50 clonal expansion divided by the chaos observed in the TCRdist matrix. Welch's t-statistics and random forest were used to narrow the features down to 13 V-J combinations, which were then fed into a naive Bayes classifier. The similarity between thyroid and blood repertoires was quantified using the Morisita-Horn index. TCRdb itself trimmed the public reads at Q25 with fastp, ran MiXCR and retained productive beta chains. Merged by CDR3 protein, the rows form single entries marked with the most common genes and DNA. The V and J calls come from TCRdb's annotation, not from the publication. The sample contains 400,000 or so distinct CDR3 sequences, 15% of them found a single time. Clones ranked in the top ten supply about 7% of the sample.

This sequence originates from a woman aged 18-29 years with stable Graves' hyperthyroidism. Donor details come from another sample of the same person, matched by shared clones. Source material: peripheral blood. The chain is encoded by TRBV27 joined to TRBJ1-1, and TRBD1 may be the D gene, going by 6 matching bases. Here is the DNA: TGTGCCAGCAGTTCCTTTTTTGGCGGACAGACCCCTGGTGAAGCTTTCTTT. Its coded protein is CASSSFFGGQTPGEAFF.